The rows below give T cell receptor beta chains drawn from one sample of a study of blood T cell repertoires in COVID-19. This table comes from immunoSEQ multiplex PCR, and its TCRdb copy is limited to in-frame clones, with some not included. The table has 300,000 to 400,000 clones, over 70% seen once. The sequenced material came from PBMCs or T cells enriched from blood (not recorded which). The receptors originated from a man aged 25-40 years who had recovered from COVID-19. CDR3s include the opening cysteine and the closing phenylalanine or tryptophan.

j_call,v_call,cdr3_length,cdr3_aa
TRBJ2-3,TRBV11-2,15,CASSLGDRVADTQYF
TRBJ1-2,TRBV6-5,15,CAGRNHRAADYGYTF
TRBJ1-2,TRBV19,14,CASSIGGQGYGYTF
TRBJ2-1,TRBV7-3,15,CASSPDRGRLNEQFF
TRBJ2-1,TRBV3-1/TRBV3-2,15,CASSQEAGGYNEQFF
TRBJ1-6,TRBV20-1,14,CSASSSQGYSPLHF
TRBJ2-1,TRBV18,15,CASSPPQGSGNEQFF
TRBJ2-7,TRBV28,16,CASTTDRGWGFYEQYF
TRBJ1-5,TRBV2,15,CASSPRDSLDQPQHF
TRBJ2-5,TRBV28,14,CASTLGGGQETQYF
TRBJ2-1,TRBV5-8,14,CASSFTPPNNEQFF
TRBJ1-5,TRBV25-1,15,CASSEGQGANQPQHF
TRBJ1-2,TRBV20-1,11,CSARPQYGYTF
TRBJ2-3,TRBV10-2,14,CASSAQGLTDTQYF
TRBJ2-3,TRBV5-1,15,CASSPGVQGTDTQYF